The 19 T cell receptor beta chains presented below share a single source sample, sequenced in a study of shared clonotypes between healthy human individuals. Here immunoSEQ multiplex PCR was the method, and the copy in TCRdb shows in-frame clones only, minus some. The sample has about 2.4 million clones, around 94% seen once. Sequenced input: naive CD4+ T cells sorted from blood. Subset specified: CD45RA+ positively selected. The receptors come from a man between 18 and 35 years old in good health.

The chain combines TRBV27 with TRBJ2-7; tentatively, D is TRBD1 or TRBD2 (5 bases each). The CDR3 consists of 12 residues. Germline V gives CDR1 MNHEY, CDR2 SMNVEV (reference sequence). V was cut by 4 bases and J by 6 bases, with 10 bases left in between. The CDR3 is CASSYRGGEQYF. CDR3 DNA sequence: TGTGCCAGCAGTTACCGGGGCGGCGAGCAGTACTTC.

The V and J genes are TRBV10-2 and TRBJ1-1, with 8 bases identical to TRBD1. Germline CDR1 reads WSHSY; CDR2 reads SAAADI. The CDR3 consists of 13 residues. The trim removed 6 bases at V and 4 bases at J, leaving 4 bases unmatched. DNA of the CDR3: TGCGCCAGCAGCCGGGACAGGCCCACTGAAGCTTTCTTT. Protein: CASSRDRPTEAFF.

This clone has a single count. The CDR3 is CASSEKWEQYF. The CDR3 region has the DNA TGTGCCAGCAGTGAAAAGTGGGAGCAGTACTTC. The chain combines TRBV2 with TRBJ2-7; no firm D call. Trimming left V 2 bases short and J 7 bases short, with 6 bases between. Germline assignment: CDR1 SNHLY and CDR2 FYNNEI. There are 11 residues in the CDR3. Filled out from reference TRBV2 and TRBJ2-7, the complete variable domain reads EPEVTQTPSHQVTQMGQEVILRCVPISNHLYFYWYRQILGQKVEFLVSFYNNEISEKSEIFDDQFSVERPDGSNFTLKIRSTKLEDSAMYFCASSEKWEQYFGPGTRLTVT.

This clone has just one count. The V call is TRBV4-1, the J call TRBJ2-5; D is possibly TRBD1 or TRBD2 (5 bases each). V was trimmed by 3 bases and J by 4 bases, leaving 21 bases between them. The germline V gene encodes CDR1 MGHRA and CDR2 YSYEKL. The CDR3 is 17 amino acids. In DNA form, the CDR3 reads TGCGCCAGCAGCCAGGGGACCCGTGGGGTTAAGGGAGAGACCCAGTACTTC. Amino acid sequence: CASSQGTRGVKGETQYF.

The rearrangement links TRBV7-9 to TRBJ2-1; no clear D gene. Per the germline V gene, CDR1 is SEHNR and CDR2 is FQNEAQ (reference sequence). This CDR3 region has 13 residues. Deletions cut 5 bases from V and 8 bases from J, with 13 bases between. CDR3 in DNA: TGTGCCAGCAGCCTCGAGGTGGGCGATGAGCAGTTCTTC. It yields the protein CASSLEVGDEQFF.

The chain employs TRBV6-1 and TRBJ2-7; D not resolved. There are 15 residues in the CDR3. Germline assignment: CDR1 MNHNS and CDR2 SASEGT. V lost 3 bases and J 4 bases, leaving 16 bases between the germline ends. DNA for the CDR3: TGTGCCAGCAGTGACAAAGGGTATGGGCAATACGAGCAGTACTTC. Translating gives CASSDKGYGQYEQYF.

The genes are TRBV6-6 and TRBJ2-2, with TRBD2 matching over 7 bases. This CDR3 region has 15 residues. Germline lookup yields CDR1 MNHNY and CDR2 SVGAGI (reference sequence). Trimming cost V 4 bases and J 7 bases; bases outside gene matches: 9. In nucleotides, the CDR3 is TGTGCCAGCAGTTCCACCTGGGGGGGGAACGGGGAGCTGTTTTTT. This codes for CASSSTWGGNGELFF.

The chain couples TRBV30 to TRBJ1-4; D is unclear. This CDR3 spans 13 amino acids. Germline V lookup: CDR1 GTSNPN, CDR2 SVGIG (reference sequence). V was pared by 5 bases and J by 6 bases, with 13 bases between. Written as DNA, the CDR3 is TGTGCCTGGGGGATTAAGGCATATGAAAAACTGTTTTTT. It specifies CAWGIKAYEKLFF.

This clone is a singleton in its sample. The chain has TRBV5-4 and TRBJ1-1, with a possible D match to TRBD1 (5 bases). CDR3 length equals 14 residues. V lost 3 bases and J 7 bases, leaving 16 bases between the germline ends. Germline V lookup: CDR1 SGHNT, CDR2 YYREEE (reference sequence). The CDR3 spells CASSSSGGANEAFF. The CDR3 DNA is TGTGCCAGCAGCTCTTCGGGCGGGGCCAATGAAGCTTTCTTT.

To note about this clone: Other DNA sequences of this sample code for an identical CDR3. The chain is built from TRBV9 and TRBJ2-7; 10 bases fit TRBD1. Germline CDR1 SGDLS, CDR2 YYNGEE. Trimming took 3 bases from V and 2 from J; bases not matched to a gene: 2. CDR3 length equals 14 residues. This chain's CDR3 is CASSAGQGTYEQYF. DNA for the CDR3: TGTGCCAGCAGCGCGGGACAGGGGACCTACGAGCAGTACTTC.

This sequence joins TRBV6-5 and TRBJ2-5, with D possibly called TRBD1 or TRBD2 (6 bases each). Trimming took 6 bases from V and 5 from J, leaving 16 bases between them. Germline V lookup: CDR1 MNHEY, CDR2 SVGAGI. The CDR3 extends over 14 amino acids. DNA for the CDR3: TGTGCCAGCAGACGGGGACAAGGGGGGGAGACCCAGTACTTC. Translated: CASRRGQGGETQYF.

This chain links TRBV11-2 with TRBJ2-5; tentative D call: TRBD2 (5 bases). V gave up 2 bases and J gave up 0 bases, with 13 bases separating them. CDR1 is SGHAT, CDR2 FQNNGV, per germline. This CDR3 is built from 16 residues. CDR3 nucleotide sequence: TGTGCCAGCAGCTTATCGATCGGGGTTAACCAAGAGACCCAGTACTTC. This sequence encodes CASSLSIGVNQETQYF.

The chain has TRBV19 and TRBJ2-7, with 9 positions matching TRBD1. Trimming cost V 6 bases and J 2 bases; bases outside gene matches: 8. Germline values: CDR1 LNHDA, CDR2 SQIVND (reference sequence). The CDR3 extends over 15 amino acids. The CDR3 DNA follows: TGTGCCAGTAGCCCCCAGGGACAGGGAACCTACGAGCAGTACTTC. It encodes CASSPQGQGTYEQYF.

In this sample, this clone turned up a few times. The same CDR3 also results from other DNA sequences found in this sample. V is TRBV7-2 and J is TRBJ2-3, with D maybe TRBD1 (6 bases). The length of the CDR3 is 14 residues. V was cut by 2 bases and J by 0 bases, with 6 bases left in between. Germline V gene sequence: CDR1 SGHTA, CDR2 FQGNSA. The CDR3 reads CASSLQGSTDTQYF. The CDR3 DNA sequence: TGTGCCAGCAGCTTACAGGGGAGCACAGATACGCAGTATTTT.

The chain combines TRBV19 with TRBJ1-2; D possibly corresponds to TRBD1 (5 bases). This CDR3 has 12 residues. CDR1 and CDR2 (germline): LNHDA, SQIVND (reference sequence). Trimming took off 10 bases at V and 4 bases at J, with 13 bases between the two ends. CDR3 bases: TGTGCCATCAGTGACAGTCCCTATGGCTACACCTTC. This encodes CAISDSPYGYTF.

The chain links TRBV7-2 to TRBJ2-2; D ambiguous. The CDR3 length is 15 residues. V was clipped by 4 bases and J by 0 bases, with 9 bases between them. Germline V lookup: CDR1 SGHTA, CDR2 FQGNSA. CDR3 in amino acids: CASSSINANTGELFF. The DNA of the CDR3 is TGTGCCAGCAGCTCAATAAATGCGAACACCGGGGAGCTGTTTTTT.

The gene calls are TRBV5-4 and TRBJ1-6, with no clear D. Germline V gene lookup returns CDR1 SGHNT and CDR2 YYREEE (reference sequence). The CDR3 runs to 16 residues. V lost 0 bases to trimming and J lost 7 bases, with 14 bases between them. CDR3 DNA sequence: TGTGCCAGCAGCTTGGGTCCCCGGGAGGGCAATTCACCCCTCCACTTT. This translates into CASSLGPREGNSPLHF.

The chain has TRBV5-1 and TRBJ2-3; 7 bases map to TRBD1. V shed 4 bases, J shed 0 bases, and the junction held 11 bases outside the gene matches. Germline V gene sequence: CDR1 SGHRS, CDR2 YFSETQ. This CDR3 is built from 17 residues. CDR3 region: CASSPRQGMKSTDTQYF. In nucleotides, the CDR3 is TGCGCCAGCAGCCCCCGACAGGGAATGAAAAGCACAGATACGCAGTATTTT. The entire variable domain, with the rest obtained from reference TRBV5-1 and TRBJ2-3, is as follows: KAGVTQTPRYLIKTRGQQVTLSCSPISGHRSVSWYQQTPGQGLQFLFEYFSETQRNKGNFPGRFSGRQFSNSRSEMNVSTLELGDSALYLCASSPRQGMKSTDTQYFGPGTRLTVL.

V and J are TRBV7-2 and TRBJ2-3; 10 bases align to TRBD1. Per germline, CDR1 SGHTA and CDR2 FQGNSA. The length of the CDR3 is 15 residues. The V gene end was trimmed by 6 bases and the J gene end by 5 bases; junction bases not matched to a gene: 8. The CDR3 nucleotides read TGTGCCAGCAGACTACGACAGGGGGCATTAGATACGCAGTATTTT. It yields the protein CASRLRQGALDTQYF.